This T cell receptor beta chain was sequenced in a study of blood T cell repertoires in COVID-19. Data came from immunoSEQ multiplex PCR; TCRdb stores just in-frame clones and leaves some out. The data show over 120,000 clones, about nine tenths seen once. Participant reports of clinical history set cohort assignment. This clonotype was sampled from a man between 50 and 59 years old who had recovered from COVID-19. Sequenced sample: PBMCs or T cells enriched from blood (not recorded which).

As DNA, the CDR3 is TGTGCCAGCAGCTTATTGGAACCCCCGGGCAATGAGCAGTTCTTC. It yields the protein CASSLLEPPGNEQFF. The rearrangement joins TRBV7-3 to TRBJ2-1; the D is unclear. The CDR3 length is 15 residues. V lost 2 bases, J lost 6 bases, and 14 bases lay in between. Per the germline V gene, CDR1 is SGHTA and CDR2 is FQGTGA.